Listed below are T cell receptor beta chains from one sample, sequenced in a study of T cells after yellow fever vaccination. Each CDR3 protein gets one entry after TCRdb re-called the 5' RACE reads with MiXCR. The sample lists 240,000 or so distinct CDR3 sequences, 6.9% occurring once. Material: CD4+ T cells sorted from PBMCs, obtained 15 days after the yellow fever booster vaccination. The receptors come from a man aged 30 to 45 who received the YFV17D yellow fever vaccine. Each CDR3 is given with its conserved first and last residue. The D gene is left open where the match is weak. Size tells how often a clone was seen (once, few, many) or the class of an expanded clone, and some rows leave it out.

>TRBJ2-1|NA|TRBV12-5|NA
CASGLVRNYRGPSYNEQFF
TGTGCTAGTGGTTTGGTACGAAACTATCGGGGACCATCCTACAATGAGCAGTTCTTC
>TRBJ2-2|NA|TRBV15|NA
CATSRDRRTGELFF
TGTGCCACCAGCAGAGATCGCAGGACCGGGGAGCTGTTTTTT
>TRBJ2-3|TRBD2|TRBV5-4|few
CASSFGASGSTDTQYF
TGTGCCAGCAGCTTTGGGGCTAGCGGGAGCACAGATACGCAGTATTTT
>TRBJ2-7|NA|TRBV29-1|many
CSVKERILREPSEQYF
TGCAGCGTGAAGGAGCGGATACTCAGGGAGCCAAGTGAGCAGTACTTC
>TRBJ2-5|NA|TRBV4-3|many
CASSQDYRGKETQYF
TGCGCCAGCAGCCAAGATTATAGGGGGAAAGAGACCCAGTACTTC
>TRBJ2-7|TRBD2|TRBV6-5|NA
CASTPRRGVSSYEQYF
TGTGCCAGCACTCCCCGGCGGGGGGTGTCCTCCTACGAGCAGTACTTC
>TRBJ2-7|NA|TRBV30|NA
CAWSPHRGGIDEQYF
TGTGCCTGGAGTCCTCACAGGGGGGGGATCGACGAGCAGTACTTC
>TRBJ2-1|TRBD2|TRBV29-1|NA
CSVVVGGGNEQFF
TGCAGCGTTGTTGTGGGGGGAGGGAATGAGCAGTTCTTC
>TRBJ2-3|NA|TRBV7-2|few
CASLEFARTNTQYF
TGTGCCAGCTTGGAGTTTGCAAGAACCAATACGCAGTATTTT
>TRBJ2-7|TRBD1|TRBV28|NA
CASSYRGPPYEQYF
TGTGCCAGCAGTTACAGGGGCCCCCCCTACGAGCAGTACTTC
>TRBJ1-2|NA|TRBV7-8|few
CASSLARLVNYGYTF
TGTGCCAGCAGCTTAGCTCGATTAGTTAACTATGGCTACACCTTC
>TRBJ2-1|TRBD1|TRBV24-1|NA
CATTSGTGFNEQFF
TGTGCCACCACCTCCGGGACAGGCTTCAATGAGCAGTTCTTC
>TRBJ2-2|TRBD2|TRBV6-1|few
CASSIAGGPTGELFF
TGTGCCAGCAGTATAGCGGGAGGGCCGACTGGGGAGCTGTTTTTT
>TRBJ1-4|TRBD1|TRBV12-3/TRBV12-4|few
CASSLSGGQNEKLFF
TGTGCCAGCAGTTTAAGCGGGGGACAGAATGAAAAACTGTTTTTT
>TRBJ2-6|TRBD1|TRBV20-1|NA
CSAPRTGKSGANVLTF
TGCAGTGCTCCGAGGACAGGAAAATCTGGGGCCAACGTCCTGACTTTC
>TRBJ2-2|NA|TRBV4-3|many
CASSQDGPGELFF
TGCGCCAGCAGCCAAGACGGCCCCGGGGAGCTGTTTTTT
>TRBJ1-5|TRBD1|TRBV28|NA
CASSLSGTGSLQPQHF
TGTGCCAGCAGTTTATCCGGGACAGGGAGTCTCCAGCCCCAGCATTTT
>TRBJ2-7|NA|TRBV5-6|many
CASSLPLREQYF
TGTGCCAGCAGCTTGCCCTTGCGCGAGCAGTACTTC